This entry features one T cell receptor (beta chain) sequence. The antigen is undetermined. The PCR made use of 60 Vbeta and 13 Jbeta primers. Profiled with immunoSEQ multiplex PCR; TCRdb holds only in-frame clones, not every one. The sample holds roughly 90,000 clones, 74% seen once. This record comes from a study of cytomegalovirus exposure and HLA in healthy donors. Study findings and constraints: CMV serostatus stood as the only immune exposure information on hand. In a later analysis, at a false discovery rate of 0.05, 17,000 or so TCR beta sequences were associated with HLA alleles.

Donors were nominally healthy when sampled, though unrecorded immune exposures were likely. Sequencing was carried out using PBMCs. The sequence derives from a man aged 25 to 40 in good health and CMV-seropositive.

CDR3 DNA: TGTGCCAGCAGCCCTACGGGGGTGGAGACCCAGTACTTC. Translating it yields CASSPTGVETQYF. J is TRBJ2-5 and V is TRBV5-4, with D perhaps matching TRBD2 (6 bases). The CDR3 length is 13 residues. Trimming cost V 4 bases and J 5 bases, with 12 bases left between them. Germline V gene sequence: CDR1 SGHNT, CDR2 YYREEE (reference sequence).